The sequence of this T cell receptor beta chain was determined in a study of T cell responses to AZD1222 COVID-19 vaccine. Study-level points and caveats: Spike was spanned by vaccine-associated CD4 TCRs, with dominance at 160-218 and 743-854. The number of AZD1222 recipients seropositive at baseline was only five or six. Two AZD1222 doses significantly raised spike-specific TCR breadth and depth over controls.

Produced via immunoSEQ multiplex PCR; TCRdb's table is partial and in-frame only. The table lists 100,000 to 150,000 clones, roughly 92% of them singletons. This CDR3 spans 13 amino acids. Trimming removed 4 bases at V and 4 bases at J, with 10 bases between. In this sample, this clone turned up a few times. Its antigen is unknown. Second-dose timings of about 4 or about 12 weeks were pooled. The TCR comes from an adult who received the AZD1222 COVID-19 vaccine. Material: peripheral blood, obtained 28 days after the second AZD1222 dose. The V and J genes are TRBV12-3 or TRBV12-4 and TRBJ1-2; D perhaps matches TRBD1 (6 bases). The CDR3 DNA follows: TGTGCCAGCAGTTCAGGGGTGTTCTATGGCTACACCTTC. Residues: CASSSGVFYGYTF.